This T cell receptor beta chain was sequenced for a study of cytomegalovirus exposure and HLA in healthy donors. Turning to the study itself: Assignment to the Caucasian-associated ancestry cluster applied to around four fifths of the approximately 370 genotyped donors. Study results and caveats: As was reported, the HLA-A and HLA-B alleles of most subjects were accurately predicted from TCR beta sequences.

Researchers ran the PCR with 60 Vbeta and 13 Jbeta primers. Profiled with immunoSEQ multiplex PCR; TCRdb holds only in-frame clones, not every one. The repertoire holds around 160,000 clones, with around four fifths as singletons. This clone was detected only a few times. Its antigen is unknown. V was cut by 6 bases and J by 0 bases, with 14 bases left in between. Germline V lookup: CDR1 WNHNN, CDR2 SYGVQD (reference sequence). The CDR3 is made up of 16 amino acids. The sequenced sample consisted of PBMCs. The chain carries TRBV10-1 and TRBJ2-2; maybe TRBD1 (5 bases). The TCR originated in a woman between 18 and 29 years old in good health and CMV-seronegative. The CDR3 DNA sequence: TGCGCCAGCAGAGGGCAGGGCTCCGCGAACACCGGGGAGCTGTTTTTT. Translation gives CASRGQGSANTGELFF.